The 9 T cell receptor beta chains below all came from one sample that was sequenced in a study of blood T cells in healthy people across ages. A second PCR of about 7 to 12 cycles used a sample-barcoded 5' primer and a J-beta primer mix. TCRdb re-called the 5' RACE reads with MiXCR, one entry per CDR3 protein. The profile shows about 400,000 distinct CDR3 sequences, 45% to 60% of them singletons. The sequencing input was blood. The source is a man in his 60s in good health.

The chain carries TRBV7-8 and TRBJ2-5; tentatively, D is TRBD2 (6 bases). Matching the DNA end better, TRBJ2-7 makes the J call doubtful. The CDR3 loop spans 14 amino acids. Germline assignment: CDR1 SGHVS and CDR2 FQNEAQ. Here the CDR3 reads CASSPTLWGGEQYF. The CDR3 DNA is TGTGCCAGCAGCCCTACGCTGTGGGGAGGCGAGCAGTACTTC.

The V call is TRBV10-3, the J call TRBJ2-7; TRBD1 matches 8 bases. CDR3 length: 15 residues. From germline, CDR1 is ENHRY and CDR2 SYGVKD. V gave up 0 bases and J gave up 2 bases; unmatched junction bases: 3. CDR3 sequence: CAISESTGAPYEQYF. As DNA, the CDR3 is TGTGCCATCAGTGAGTCGACAGGGGCCCCCTACGAGCAGTACTTC.

This clonotype was observed a few times. V and J are TRBV13 and TRBJ2-7, with 8 bases matching TRBD1. Germline CDR1 PRHDT, CDR2 FYEKMQ (reference sequence). CDR3 size: 16 residues. V lost 5 bases to trimming and J lost 3 bases; unmatched junction nucleotides: 12. The CDR3 region has the DNA TGTGCCAGCAGCCTTGCCCGAGGACAGGGATTCTACGAGCAGTACTTC. This translates into CASSLARGQGFYEQYF. The entire variable domain, with the rest obtained from reference TRBV13 and TRBJ2-7, is as follows: AAGVIQSPRHLIKEKRETATLKCYPIPRHDTVYWYQQGPGQDPQFLISFYEKMQSDKGSIPDRFSAQQFSDYHSELNMSSLELGDSALYFCASSLARGQGFYEQYFGPGTRLTVT.

V and J are TRBV6-2 or TRBV6-3 and TRBJ2-7, with 8 bases identical to TRBD2. CDR1 is MNHEY and CDR2 is SVGEGT in the germline V gene. V lost 4 bases and J lost 2; bases outside the gene matches: 7. This CDR3 has 15 residues. This chain's CDR3 is CASSSSGRPPYEQYF. In nucleotides, the CDR3 is TGTGCCAGCAGTTCCAGCGGGAGACCACCCTACGAGCAGTACTTC.

This clonotype was detected once. V is TRBV6-2 or TRBV6-3 and J is TRBJ2-5; a weak D match, TRBD2 (5 bases). Trimming pared 2 bases from V and 5 bases from J, leaving 18 bases between. CDR3 length: 16 residues. CDR1 is MNHEY, CDR2 SVGEGT, per germline. This CDR3 is CASSYPGSRRRETQYF. DNA of the CDR3: TGTGCCAGCAGTTACCCGGGATCCCGGAGGCGTGAGACCCAGTACTTC.

The CDR3 loop reads CASSQVGGAKNIQYF. The CDR3 DNA is TGCGCCAGCAGCCAAGTCGGCGGAGCCAAAAACATTCAGTACTTC. The gene calls are TRBV4-1 and TRBJ2-4; no firm D call. V was trimmed by 1 base and J by 0 bases, leaving 7 bases between them. CDR1 is MGHRA and CDR2 is YSYEKL in the germline V gene. CDR3 length: 15 amino acids.

This clonotype was seen only once. The chain combines TRBV18 with TRBJ1-6, with 7 bases fitting TRBD1. Germline V CDR1 and CDR2: KGHSH, LQKENI. V lost 1 base to trimming and J lost 8 bases; unmatched junction nucleotides: 11. The length of the CDR3 is 17 residues. The CDR3 protein is CASSPRGQSMGDSPLHF. The DNA for the CDR3 is TGTGCCAGCTCACCACGGGGACAGTCAATGGGTGATTCACCCCTCCACTTT. Full variable domain (missing parts from reference TRBV18 and TRBJ1-6): NAGVMQNPRHLVRRRGQEARLRCSPMKGHSHVYWYRQLPEEGLKFMVYLQKENIIDESGMPKERFSAEFPKEGPSILRIQQVVRGDSAAYFCASSPRGQSMGDSPLHFGNGTRLTVT.

The rearrangement uses TRBV27 and TRBJ2-1; TRBD2 aligns across 14 bases. The CDR3 length is 16 residues. V trimming: 5 bases; J trimming: 10 bases; junction bases outside the gene matches: 10. CDR1 and CDR2 from the germline V gene are MNHEY and SMNVEV (reference sequence). The CDR3 bases are TGTGCCAGCAGTGTCCGGACTAGCGGGGGGTCTCGGGAGCAGTTCTTC. Translating it yields CASSVRTSGGSREQFF.

V is TRBV20-1 and J is TRBJ2-7; TRBD1 matches at 7 bases. This CDR3 is built from 14 residues. The germline V gene has CDR1 DFQATT and CDR2 SNEGSKA (reference sequence). Losses at the gene ends were 1 base for V and 2 bases for J; bases not matched to a gene: 5. The CDR3 sequence: CSARGQGKPYEQYF. The DNA for the CDR3 is TGCAGTGCTAGAGGACAGGGAAAGCCCTACGAGCAGTACTTC.